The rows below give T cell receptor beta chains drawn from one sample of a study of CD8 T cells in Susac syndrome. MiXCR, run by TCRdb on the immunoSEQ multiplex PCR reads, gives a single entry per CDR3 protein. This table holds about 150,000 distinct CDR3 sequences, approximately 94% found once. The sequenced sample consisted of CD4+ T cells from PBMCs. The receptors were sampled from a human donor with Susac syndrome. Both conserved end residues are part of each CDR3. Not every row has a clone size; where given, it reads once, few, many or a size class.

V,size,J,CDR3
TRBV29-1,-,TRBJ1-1,CSVVLRLGDEAFF
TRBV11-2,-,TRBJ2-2,CASSSVKNTGELFF
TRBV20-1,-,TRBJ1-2,CSAGRDRDGYTF
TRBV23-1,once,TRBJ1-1,CASSQSEGLNTEAFF
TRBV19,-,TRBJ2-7,CASSMGTSGSVYEQYF
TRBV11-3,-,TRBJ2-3,CASSSRLSDTQYF
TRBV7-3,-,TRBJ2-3,CASSPSRVGTDTQYF
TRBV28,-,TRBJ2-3,CASSPPAGFTDTQYF
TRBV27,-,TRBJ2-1,CASSSTNEQFF
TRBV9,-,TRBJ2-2,CASRTQGTVELFF
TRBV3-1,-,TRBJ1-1,CASSPRQVGEAFF
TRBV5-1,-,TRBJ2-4,CASSLAPTGAKNIQYF
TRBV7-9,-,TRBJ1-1,CASSFWQRYTEAFF
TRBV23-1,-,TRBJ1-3,CASSRWGLGNTIYF
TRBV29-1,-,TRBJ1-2,CSVETPPGQGTGYTF
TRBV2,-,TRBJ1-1,CASRKELNTEAFF
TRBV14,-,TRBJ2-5,CASSRGILKETQYF
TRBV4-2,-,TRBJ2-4,CASSHLTSGSSAKNIQYF
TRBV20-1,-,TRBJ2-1,CSALATSSYNEQFF
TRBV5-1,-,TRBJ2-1,CASSLVAGGLYNEQFF
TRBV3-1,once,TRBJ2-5,CASSQGSSVQETQYF
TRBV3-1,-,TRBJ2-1,CASSHDRWYNEQFF
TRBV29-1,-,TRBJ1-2,CSVKPTTAEGYGYTF
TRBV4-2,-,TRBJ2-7,CASSTSSYEQYF
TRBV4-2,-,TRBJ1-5,CASSQDSTISQPQHF
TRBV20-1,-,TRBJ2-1,CSASSIAGASYNEQFF
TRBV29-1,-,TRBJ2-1,CSARRGDSSYNEQFF
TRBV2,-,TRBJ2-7,CASKGGHYEQYF
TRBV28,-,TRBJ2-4,CASSGPRMYF
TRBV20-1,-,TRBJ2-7,CSARDRRWQGWDPYEQYF
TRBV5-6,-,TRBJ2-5,CASSFRGQETQYF
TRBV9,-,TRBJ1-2,CASSVEGGPPGLTF